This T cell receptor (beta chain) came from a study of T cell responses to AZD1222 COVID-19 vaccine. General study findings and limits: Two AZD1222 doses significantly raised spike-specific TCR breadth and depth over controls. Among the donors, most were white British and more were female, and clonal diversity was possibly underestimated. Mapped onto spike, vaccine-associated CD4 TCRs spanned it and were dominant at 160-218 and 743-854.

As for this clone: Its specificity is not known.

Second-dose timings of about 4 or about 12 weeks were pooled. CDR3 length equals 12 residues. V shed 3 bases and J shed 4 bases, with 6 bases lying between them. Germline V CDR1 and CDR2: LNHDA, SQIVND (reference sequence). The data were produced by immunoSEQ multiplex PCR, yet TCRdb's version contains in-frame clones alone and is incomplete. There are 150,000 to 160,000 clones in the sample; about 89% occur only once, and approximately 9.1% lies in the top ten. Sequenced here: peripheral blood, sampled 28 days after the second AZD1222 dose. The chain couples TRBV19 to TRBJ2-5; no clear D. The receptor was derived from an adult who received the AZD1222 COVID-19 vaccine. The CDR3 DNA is TGTGCCAGTAGTATGGACGTAGAGACCCAGTACTTC. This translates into CASSMDVETQYF.